Included here is one T cell receptor (beta chain) sequence, with context. This sample is drawn from a study of blood T cell repertoires in COVID-19. Overall study: Donors in the United States, Italy and Spain gave samples during acute or convalescent COVID-19.

Germline values: CDR1 MGHRA, CDR2 YSYEKL. This CDR3 is 16 amino acids long. V was trimmed by 3 bases and J by 1 base, leaving 15 bases between them. Authors' analysis steps: Cell counts per sample came from amplifying reference gene primers. Repertoires were generated with immunoSEQ multiplex PCR, while TCRdb's copy carries only in-frame clones and drops some. V, J and clone size are taken as reported in that table, and D and trimming were inferred from the DNA itself. The table records 47,000 or so clones, under 90% of them present only once. The TCR was taken from a woman aged 80 or over with COVID-19, enrolled during active disease. Material for sequencing was peripheral blood. The gene calls are TRBV4-1 and TRBJ2-5, with TRBD1 as a possible D gene (5 bases). CDR3 residues: CASSHPLQGFQETQYF. In DNA form, the CDR3 reads TGCGCCAGCAGCCATCCGCTTCAGGGTTTCCAAGAGACCCAGTACTTC.